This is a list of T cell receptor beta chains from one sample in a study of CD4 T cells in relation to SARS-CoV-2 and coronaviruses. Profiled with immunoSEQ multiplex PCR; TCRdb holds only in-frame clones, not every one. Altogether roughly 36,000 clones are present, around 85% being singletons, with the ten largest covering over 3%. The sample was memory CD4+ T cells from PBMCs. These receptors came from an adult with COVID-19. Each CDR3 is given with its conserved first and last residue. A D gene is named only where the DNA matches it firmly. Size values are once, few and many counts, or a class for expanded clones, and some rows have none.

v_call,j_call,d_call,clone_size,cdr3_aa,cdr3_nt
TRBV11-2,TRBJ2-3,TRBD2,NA,CASSLLGSGSGADTQYF,TGTGCCAGCAGCTTACTGGGTAGCGGGAGTGGGGCAGATACGCAGTATTTT
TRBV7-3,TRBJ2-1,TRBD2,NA,CASSASGSLLTSYNEQFF,TGTGCCAGCAGCGCCAGCGGGAGCTTACTTACGTCTTACAATGAGCAGTTCTTC
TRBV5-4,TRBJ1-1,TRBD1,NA,CASSAAIGTGPKLPPRTFF,TGTGCCAGCAGCGCAGCAATCGGGACAGGGCCCAAATTGCCACCCCGGACTTTCTTT
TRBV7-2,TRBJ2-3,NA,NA,CASSSMGDTQYF,TGTGCCAGCAGTTCGATGGGAGATACGCAGTATTTT
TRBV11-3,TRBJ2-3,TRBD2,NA,CASSPVGTSGSTDTQYF,TGTGCCAGCAGCCCAGTGGGGACTAGCGGGTCCACAGATACGCAGTATTTT
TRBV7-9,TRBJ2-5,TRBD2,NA,CASSLLAGVQETQYF,TGTGCCAGCAGCTTACTAGCGGGGGTCCAAGAGACCCAGTACTTC
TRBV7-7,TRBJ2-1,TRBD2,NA,CASSLASGTYNEQFF,TGTGCCAGCAGCTTAGCTAGCGGGACCTACAATGAGCAGTTCTTC
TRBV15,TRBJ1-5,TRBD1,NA,CATSRRTGISNQPQHF,TGTGCCACCAGCAGAAGGACAGGGATTAGCAATCAGCCCCAGCATTTT
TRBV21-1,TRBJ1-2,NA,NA,CASSNPGQGISYGYTF,TGTGCCAGCAGCAATCCCGGACAGGGAATATCCTATGGCTACACCTTC
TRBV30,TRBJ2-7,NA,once,CAWRRSIYEQYF,TGTGCCTGGAGGAGGTCAATCTACGAGCAGTACTTC
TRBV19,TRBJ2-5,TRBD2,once,CASMSRGTMETQYF,TGTGCCAGTATGTCTCGAGGGACTATGGAGACCCAGTACTTC
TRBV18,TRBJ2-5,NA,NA,CASSPPPQETQYF,TGTGCCAGCTCACCACCTCCCCAAGAGACCCAGTACTTC
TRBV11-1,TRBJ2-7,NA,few,CASSYQISGNGEQYF,TGTGCCAGCAGCTACCAAATTTCCGGGAACGGCGAGCAGTACTTC
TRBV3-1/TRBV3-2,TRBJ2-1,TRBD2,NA,CASSQEGSGSYNEQFF,TGTGCCAGCAGCCAAGAAGGTAGCGGGAGCTACAATGAGCAGTTCTTC
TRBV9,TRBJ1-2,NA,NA,CASSGVWGSDYYGYTF,TGTGCCAGCAGCGGGGTGTGGGGCAGCGATTACTATGGCTACACCTTC
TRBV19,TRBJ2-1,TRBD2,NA,CASSPRQTSGYEQFF,TGTGCCAGTAGCCCCCGGCAGACTAGCGGGTATGAGCAGTTCTTC
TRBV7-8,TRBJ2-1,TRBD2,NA,CASSLKRGTLAGAGTDEQFF,TGTGCCAGCAGCCTAAAGCGCGGTACACTAGCGGGAGCCGGGACGGATGAGCAGTTCTTC
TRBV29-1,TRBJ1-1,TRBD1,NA,CSVLKVGQGKTEAFF,TGCAGCGTTCTAAAAGTCGGACAGGGGAAGACTGAAGCTTTCTTT
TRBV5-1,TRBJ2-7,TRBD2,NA,CASSSGLAHEQYF,TGCGCCAGCAGCTCAGGACTAGCGCACGAGCAGTACTTC
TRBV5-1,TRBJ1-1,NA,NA,CASSSGNRVSHTEAFF,TGCGCCAGCAGCTCAGGAAACAGGGTTTCACACACTGAAGCTTTCTTT
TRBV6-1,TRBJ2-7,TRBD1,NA,CASEGQSDYEQYF,TGTGCCAGCGAGGGACAGTCCGACTACGAGCAGTACTTC
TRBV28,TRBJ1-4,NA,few,CASQTGNRDEKLFF,TGTGCCAGCCAAACAGGGAACCGGGATGAAAAACTGTTTTTT
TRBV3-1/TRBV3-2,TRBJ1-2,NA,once,CASSQEGARGYGYTF,TGTGCCAGCAGCCAAGAAGGGGCGCGGGGCTATGGCTACACCTTC
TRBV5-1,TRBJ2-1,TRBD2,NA,CASSRGGVAGGNEQFF,TGCGCCAGCAGCAGGGGCGGAGTAGCGGGTGGGAATGAGCAGTTCTTC
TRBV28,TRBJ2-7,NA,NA,CASSPPGGTIYEQYF,TGTGCCAGCAGCCCCCCTGGGGGGACAATTTACGAGCAGTACTTC
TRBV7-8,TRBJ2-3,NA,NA,CASSLAGRSTDTQYF,TGTGCCAGCAGCTTAGCGGGCAGAAGCACAGATACGCAGTATTTT
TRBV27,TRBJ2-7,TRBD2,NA,CASSTPSSGVIYEQYF,TGTGCCAGCAGTACCCCTTCTAGCGGAGTTATCTACGAGCAGTACTTC
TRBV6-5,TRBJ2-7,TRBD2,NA,CASSSSGSVSYEQYF,TGTGCCAGCAGTTCTAGCGGGAGCGTTTCCTACGAGCAGTACTTC
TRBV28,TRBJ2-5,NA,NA,CASRPFGQETQYF,TGTGCCAGCAGGCCCTTTGGACAAGAGACCCAGTACTTC